This paragraph covers one TCR beta chain sequence. This specimen belongs to a study of blood T cells in healthy people across ages. The trim removed 0 bases at V and 4 bases at J, leaving 5 bases unmatched. The CDR3 is 17 amino acids. CDR1 is KGHSY and CDR2 is FQNENV in the germline V gene. Using a J-beta primer mix together with a sample-barcoded 5' primer, a second PCR was run for about 7 to 12 cycles. From the 5' RACE reads, TCRdb called clonotypes with MiXCR, one entry per CDR3 protein. The data show 730,000 or so distinct CDR3 sequences, around two fifths seen once. The sequenced sample consisted of blood. The chain employs TRBV16 and TRBJ1-4, with 10 bases lining up with TRBD1. The origin of this receptor is a man older than 75 in good health. The DNA of the CDR3 is TGTGCCAGCAGCCAATCAGTGACAGGGGGCCTTAATGAAAAACTGTTTTTT. Protein: CASSQSVTGGLNEKLFF.